Here is one TCR beta chain with its context. The antigen is undetermined. A read error may account for a junction end that differs from germline. A single record per CDR3 protein comes from TCRdb applying MiXCR to the 5' RACE reads. The data contain roughly 250,000 distinct CDR3 sequences, roughly 15% of them seen just once; the ten biggest clones take up approximately 3.5%. The data originate from a study of T-cell memory formation after mild COVID-19. Study at large: TCR clusters were mostly donor specific.

Study-level points and caveats: Several responding clones turned up in pre-infection memory, indicating that cross-reactive memory may have taken part.

The TCR was taken from a man aged 18 to 30 who had mild COVID-19 (a few samples of this study predate the infection). Cell type and time point are not known. Input material: PBMCs or a T cell subset sorted from them (not recorded which).

The CDR3 loop reads CASSLTSGAFDTQYF. The DNA of the CDR3 is TGTGCCAGCAGCCTAACTAGCGGGGCCTTCGATACGCAGTATTTT. V is TRBV7-3 and J is TRBJ2-3; 10 nucleotides line up with TRBD2. This CDR3 spans 15 amino acids. Germline V gene data show CDR1 as SGHTA and CDR2 as FQGTGA.